This note documents a single T cell receptor beta chain sequence. This sample was included in a study of human T cells and chemical hapten exposure. The overall study: Sensitization was performed using 2% DPC on a 2 cm by 2 cm upper inner arm skin site.

TCRdb re-analysed the RACE reads in MiXCR, keeping a single row per CDR3 protein. The profile shows fewer than 200,000 distinct CDR3 sequences, under 35% of them singletons. Time point described: pre-sensitization, week 0. Regarding treatment: therapeutic diphenylcyclopropenone sensitization with weekly scalp DPC. In germline, CDR1 is MNHEY, CDR2 SVGEGT. This CDR3 has 12 residues. V lost 2 bases to trimming and J lost 4 bases, with 3 bases between them. The gene calls are TRBV6-2 or TRBV6-3 and TRBJ2-1; D not resolved. This sample comprised whole blood, obtained in connection with sensitization to the hapten diphenylcyclopropenone (DPC). This sequence was found in a woman aged 25 to 39 with alopecia areata. Some clones in this sample may be carry-over from other donors' samples. CDR3 sequence (DNA): TGTGCCAGCAGTTACCCGTACAATGAGCAGTTCTTC. Translating gives CASSYPYNEQFF.